The 18 T cell receptor beta chains given below trace back to one sample, sequenced in a study of T cell responses to AZD1222 COVID-19 vaccine. Profiling relied on immunoSEQ multiplex PCR, and the TCRdb table lists in-frame clones only, not all of them. The table has under 150,000 clones, 70% to 90% seen once. Source: peripheral blood, taken 28 days after the second AZD1222 dose. The receptors derive from an adult who received the AZD1222 COVID-19 vaccine.

The rearrangement links TRBV6-5 to TRBJ1-2; no clear D gene. V was cut by 7 bases and J by 0 bases, with 12 bases left in between. CDR3 length: 14 amino acids. CDR1 and CDR2 from the germline V gene are MNHEY and SVGAGI. The CDR3 region is CASNLAGSNYGYTF. The CDR3 nucleotides read TGTGCCAGCAATCTTGCCGGATCTAACTATGGCTACACCTTC.

This chain uses TRBV4-2 with TRBJ2-7; 10 positions match TRBD1. CDR1 is LGHNA and CDR2 is YNFKEQ in the germline V gene. The CDR3 sequence is 15 residues long. Trimming took 0 bases from V and 2 from J; bases not matched to a gene: 1. The CDR3 nucleotides read TGTGCCAGCAGCCAAGAAGGGACAGGGGCCTACGAGCAGTACTTC. Amino acids: CASSQEGTGAYEQYF.

The chain has TRBV10-1 and TRBJ2-3; D possibly corresponds to TRBD1 (6 bases). This CDR3 is 16 amino acids long. Per germline, CDR1 WNHNN and CDR2 SYGVQD (reference sequence). The V gene lost 0 bases and the J gene lost 1 base, with 11 bases spanning the gap. CDR3 nucleotide sequence: TGCGCCAGCAGTGAGTCGCAGGGGTGGGGCACAGATACGCAGTATTTT. Its translation: CASSESQGWGTDTQYF.

The chain combines TRBV7-3 with TRBJ1-1; TRBD1 agrees at 10 bases. The CDR3 has 15 amino acids. Germline lookup yields CDR1 SGHTA and CDR2 FQGTGA. V lost 5 bases, J lost 6 bases, and 9 bases stayed unmatched. This CDR3 is CASSQNPGQGSEAFF. CDR3 bases: TGTGCCAGCAGCCAAAACCCGGGACAGGGGTCTGAAGCTTTCTTT.

V is TRBV4-3 and J is TRBJ2-5; no definite D call. The CDR3 has 15 residues. Trimming pared 0 bases from V and 5 bases from J, leaving 13 bases between. Germline V gives CDR1 LGHNA, CDR2 YSLEER. The CDR3 nucleotides read TGCGCCAGCAGCCAAGATCTGGGCAATGGGGAGACCCAGTACTTC. Translation: CASSQDLGNGETQYF.

The CDR3 loop reads CASSLQRRADTQYF. The CDR3 nucleotides read TGTGCCAGCAGTTTACAGAGGAGGGCAGATACGCAGTATTTT. J is TRBJ2-3 and V is TRBV27, with D perhaps TRBD2 (6 bases). Between the trimmed V and J ends, which lost 2 bases and 4 bases, there was a span of 10 bases. This CDR3 comprises 14 residues. Germline V gives CDR1 MNHEY, CDR2 SMNVEV (reference sequence).

With respect to this clone: A junction end diverges from the germline sequence, so it may reflect a read error. The chain has TRBV5-1 and TRBJ1-4, with D uncertain. The germline gives CDR1 SGHRS, CDR2 YFSETQ. CDR3 length equals 14 residues. The CDR3 DNA reads TGCGCCAGCAGGTTGGGCAGGACTAATGAAAAACTGTTTTTT. It specifies CASRLGRTNEKLFF.

This clone came up a few times. The V gene is TRBV29-1, the J gene TRBJ1-2; D not resolved. From germline, CDR1 is SQVTM and CDR2 ANQGSEA. The CDR3 is 12 amino acids. V was pared by 2 bases and J by 3 bases, with 7 bases between. CDR3 sequence (DNA): TGCAGCGTTGAAAAGGGTGACTATGGCTACACCTTC. This codes for CSVEKGDYGYTF.

This chain connects TRBV29-1 to TRBJ2-1; 7 bases map to TRBD2. CDR1 is SQVTM, CDR2 ANQGSEA, per germline. There are 13 residues in the CDR3. V dropped 4 bases and J dropped 6; count of bases not matched to a gene: 6. The CDR3 here is CSVGGGNGNEQFF. The CDR3 DNA reads TGCAGCGTTGGGGGGGGAAATGGCAATGAGCAGTTCTTC.

This clone showed up just once. The genes are TRBV19 and TRBJ1-4; D unresolved. Germline lookup yields CDR1 LNHDA and CDR2 SQIVND (reference sequence). Trimming took off 5 bases at V and 0 bases at J, with 10 bases between the two ends. The CDR3 has 15 amino acids. CDR3 sequence: CASSSGFATNEKLFF. CDR3 DNA sequence: TGTGCCAGTAGTTCCGGGTTTGCAACTAATGAAAAACTGTTTTTT.

This chain connects TRBV5-4 to TRBJ1-1; D perhaps matches TRBD1 (5 bases). V gave up 0 bases and J gave up 7 bases, with 10 bases separating them. CDR1 is SGHNT and CDR2 is YYREEE in the germline V gene (reference sequence). The CDR3 sequence is 13 residues long. The CDR3 DNA reads TGTGCCAGCAGCTTGGCGGTGGGGGGTGAAGCTTTCTTT. Its translation: CASSLAVGGEAFF.

The sample holds a few counts of this clone. The chain carries TRBV19 and TRBJ1-1, with D hard to call. Trimming pared 3 bases from V and 4 bases from J, leaving 6 bases between. Germline V gives CDR1 LNHDA, CDR2 SQIVND (reference sequence). The CDR3 covers 12 residues. The CDR3 DNA is TGTGCCAGTAGTATGGTTGGCACTGAAGCTTTCTTT. Protein sequence: CASSMVGTEAFF.

This clone has more than one count but fewer than ten. The chain recombines TRBV7-9 with TRBJ1-2, with D possibly TRBD1 on 5 matching bases. The V gene lost 5 bases and the J gene lost 5 bases, with 12 bases spanning the gap. The CDR3 covers 13 residues. Germline CDR1 is SEHNR and CDR2 is FQNEAQ (reference sequence). The CDR3 region is CASSLGTSYGYTF. CDR3 nucleotide sequence: TGTGCCAGCAGCCTCGGGACTTCTTATGGCTACACCTTC.

V gene TRBV7-2 combines with J gene TRBJ1-2; D uncertain. Trimming shortened V by 2 bases and J by 2 bases, and 6 bases separated the two germline ends. The V gene's germline CDR1 is SGHTA and CDR2 FQGNSA. The CDR3 has 13 amino acids. CDR3 amino acids: CASSLNQNYGYTF. CDR3 bases: TGTGCCAGCAGCTTAAACCAAAACTATGGCTACACCTTC.

The chain combines TRBV29-1 with TRBJ2-7; unclear D gene. Trimming stripped 2 bases from V and 3 bases from J, with 8 bases between. The germline CDR1 and CDR2 sequences are SQVTM and ANQGSEA. The CDR3 consists of 12 residues. The chain's CDR3 is CSVELNDYEQYF. The CDR3 DNA is TGCAGCGTTGAATTGAACGACTACGAGCAGTACTTC.

The chain uses TRBV7-3 and TRBJ2-1, with TRBD2 identical over 7 bases. The CDR3 runs to 15 residues. CDR1 and CDR2 from the germline V gene are SGHTA and FQGTGA. After removal of 4 bases from V and 5 bases from J, the junction contained 8 bases not matched to a gene. The CDR3 coding sequence is TGTGCCAGCAGCTACCAGGCGGGGGATAACAATGAGCAGTTCTTC. Translation gives CASSYQAGDNNEQFF.

V and J are TRBV11-2 and TRBJ2-5; the D is unclear. The CDR3 is made up of 13 amino acids. From germline, CDR1 is SGHAT and CDR2 FQNNGV. Trimming removed 2 bases at V and 4 bases at J, with 8 bases between. The CDR3 DNA reads as TGTGCCAGCAGCTTAAGCTTAAGAGAGACCCAGTACTTC. Its protein is CASSLSLRETQYF.

The J gene is TRBJ2-1, the V gene TRBV7-2; 7 bases are a match to TRBD1. V shed 4 bases, J shed 5 bases, and the junction held 2 bases outside the gene matches. This CDR3 region has 13 residues. CDR1 SGHTA and CDR2 FQGNSA come from the germline V gene. The CDR3 spells CASSSGQNNEQFF. The DNA of the CDR3 is TGTGCCAGCAGCTCGGGACAGAACAATGAGCAGTTCTTC.